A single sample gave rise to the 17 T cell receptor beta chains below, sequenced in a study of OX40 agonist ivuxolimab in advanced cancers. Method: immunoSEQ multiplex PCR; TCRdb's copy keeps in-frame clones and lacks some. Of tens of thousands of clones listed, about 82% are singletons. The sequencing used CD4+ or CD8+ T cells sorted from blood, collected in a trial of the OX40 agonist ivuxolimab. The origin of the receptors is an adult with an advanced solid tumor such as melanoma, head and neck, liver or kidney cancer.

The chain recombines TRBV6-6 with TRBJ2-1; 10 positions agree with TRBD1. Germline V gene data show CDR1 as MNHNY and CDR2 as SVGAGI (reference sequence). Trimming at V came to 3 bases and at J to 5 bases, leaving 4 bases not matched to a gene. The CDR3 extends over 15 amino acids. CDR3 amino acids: CASSYPGTGDNEQFF. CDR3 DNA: TGTGCCAGCAGTTATCCCGGGACAGGGGACAATGAGCAGTTCTTC.

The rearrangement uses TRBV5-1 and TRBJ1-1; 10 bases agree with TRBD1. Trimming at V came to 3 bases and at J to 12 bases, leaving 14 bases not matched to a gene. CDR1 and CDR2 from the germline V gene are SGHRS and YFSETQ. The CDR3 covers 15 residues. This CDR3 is CASSSLLSGQGLTFF. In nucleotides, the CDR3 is TGCGCCAGCAGCTCCCTGCTTTCGGGACAGGGGCTGACTTTCTTT.

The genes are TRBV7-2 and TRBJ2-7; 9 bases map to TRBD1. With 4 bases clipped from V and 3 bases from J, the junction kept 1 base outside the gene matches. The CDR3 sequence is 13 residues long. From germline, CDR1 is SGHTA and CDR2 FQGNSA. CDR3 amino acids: CASSSTGGYEQYF. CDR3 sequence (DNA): TGTGCCAGCAGCTCGACAGGGGGCTACGAGCAGTACTTC.

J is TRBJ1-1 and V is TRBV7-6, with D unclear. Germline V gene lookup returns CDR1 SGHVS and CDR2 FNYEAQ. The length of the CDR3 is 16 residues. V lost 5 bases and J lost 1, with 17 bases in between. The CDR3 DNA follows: TGTGCCAGCAGCCGGGGAGGAGGGTCTGGGAACACTGAAGCTTTCTTT. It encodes CASSRGGGSGNTEAFF.

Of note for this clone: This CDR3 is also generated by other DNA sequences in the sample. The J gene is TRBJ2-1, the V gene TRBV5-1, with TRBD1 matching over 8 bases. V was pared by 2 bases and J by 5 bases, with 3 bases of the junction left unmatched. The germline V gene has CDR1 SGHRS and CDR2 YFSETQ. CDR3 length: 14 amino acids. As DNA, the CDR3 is TGCGCCAGCAGCTTAGGACAGGGAAACAATGAGCAGTTCTTC. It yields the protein CASSLGQGNNEQFF.

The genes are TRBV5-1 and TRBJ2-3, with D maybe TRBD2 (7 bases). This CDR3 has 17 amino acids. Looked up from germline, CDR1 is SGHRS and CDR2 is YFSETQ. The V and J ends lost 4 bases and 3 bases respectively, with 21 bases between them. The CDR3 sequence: CASSPKGGGLLTDTQYF. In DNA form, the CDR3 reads TGCGCCAGCAGCCCAAAGGGAGGGGGACTTCTTACAGATACGCAGTATTTT.

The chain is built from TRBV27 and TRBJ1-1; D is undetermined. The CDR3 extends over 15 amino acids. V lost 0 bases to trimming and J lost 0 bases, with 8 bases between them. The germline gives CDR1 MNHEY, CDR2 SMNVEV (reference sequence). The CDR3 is CASSLSAGLNTEAFF. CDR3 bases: TGTGCCAGCAGTTTATCGGCAGGTTTGAACACTGAAGCTTTCTTT.

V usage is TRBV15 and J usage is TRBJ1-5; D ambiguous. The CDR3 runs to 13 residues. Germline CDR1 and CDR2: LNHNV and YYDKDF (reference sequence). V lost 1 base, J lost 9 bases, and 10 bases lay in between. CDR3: CATSRGDRSPQHF. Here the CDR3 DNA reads TGTGCCACCAGCAGAGGAGACCGTTCGCCCCAGCATTTT.

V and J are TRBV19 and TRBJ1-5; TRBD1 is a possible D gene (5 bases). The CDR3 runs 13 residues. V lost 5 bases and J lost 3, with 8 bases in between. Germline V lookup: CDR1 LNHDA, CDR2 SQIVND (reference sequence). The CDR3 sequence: CASSGRDNQPQHF. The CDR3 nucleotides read TGTGCCAGTAGTGGCAGGGACAATCAGCCCCAGCATTTT. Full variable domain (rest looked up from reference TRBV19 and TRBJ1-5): DGGITQSPKYLFRKEGQNVTLSCEQNLNHDAMYWYRQDPGQGLRLIYYSQIVNDFQKGDIAEGYSVSREKKESFPLTVTSAQKNPTAFYLCASSGRDNQPQHFGDGTRLSIL.

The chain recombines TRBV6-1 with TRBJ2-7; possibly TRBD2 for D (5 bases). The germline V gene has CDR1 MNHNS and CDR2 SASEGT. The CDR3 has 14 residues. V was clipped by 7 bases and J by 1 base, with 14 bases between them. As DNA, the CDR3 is TGTGCCAGCATACCTCGTGGAGGATCCTACGAGCAGTACTTC. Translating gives CASIPRGGSYEQYF.

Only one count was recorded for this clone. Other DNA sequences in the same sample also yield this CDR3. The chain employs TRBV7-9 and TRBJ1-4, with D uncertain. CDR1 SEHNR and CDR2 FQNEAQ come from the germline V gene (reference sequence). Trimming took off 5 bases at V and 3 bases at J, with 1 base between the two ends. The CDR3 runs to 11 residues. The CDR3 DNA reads TGTGCCAGCAGCCCTAATGAAAAACTGTTTTTT. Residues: CASSPNEKLFF.

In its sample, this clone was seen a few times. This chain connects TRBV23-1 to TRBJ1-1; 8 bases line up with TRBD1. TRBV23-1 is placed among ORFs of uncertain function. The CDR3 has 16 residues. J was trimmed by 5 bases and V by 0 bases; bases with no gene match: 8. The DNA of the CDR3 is TGCGCCAGCAGTCAATCTAGCAGGACAGGGAGGACTGAAGCTTTCTTT. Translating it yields CASSQSSRTGRTEAFF.

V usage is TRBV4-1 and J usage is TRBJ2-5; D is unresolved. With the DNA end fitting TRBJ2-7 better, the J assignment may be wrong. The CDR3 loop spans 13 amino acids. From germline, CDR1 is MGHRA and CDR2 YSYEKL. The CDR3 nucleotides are TGCGCCAGCAGCCAGGACGGATACTACGAGCAGTACTTC. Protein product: CASSQDGYYEQYF.

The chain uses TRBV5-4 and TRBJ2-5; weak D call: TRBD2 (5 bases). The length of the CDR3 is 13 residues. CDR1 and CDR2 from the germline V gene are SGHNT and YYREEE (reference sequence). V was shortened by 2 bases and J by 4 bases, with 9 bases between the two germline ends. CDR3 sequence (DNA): TGTGCCAGCAGCTTCCGGGAAGTAGAGACCCAGTACTTC. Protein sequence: CASSFREVETQYF. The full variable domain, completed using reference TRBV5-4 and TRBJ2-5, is ETGVTQSPTHLIKTRGQQVTLRCSSQSGHNTVSWYQQALGQGPQFIFQYYREEENGRGNFPPRFSGLQFPNYSSELNVNALELDDSALYLCASSFREVETQYFGPGTRLLVL.

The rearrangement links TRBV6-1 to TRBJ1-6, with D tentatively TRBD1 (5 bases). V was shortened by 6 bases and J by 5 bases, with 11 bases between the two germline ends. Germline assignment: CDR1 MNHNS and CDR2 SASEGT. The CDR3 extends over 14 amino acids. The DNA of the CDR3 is TGTGCCAGCAGGGACTGGGGGGATAATTCACCCCTCCACTTT. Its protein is CASRDWGDNSPLHF.

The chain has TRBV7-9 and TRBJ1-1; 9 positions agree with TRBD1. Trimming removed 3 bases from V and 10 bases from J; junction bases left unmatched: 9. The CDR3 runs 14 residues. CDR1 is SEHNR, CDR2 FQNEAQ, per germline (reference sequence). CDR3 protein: CASSFQGTGKGAFF. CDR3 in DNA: TGTGCCAGCAGCTTTCAAGGGACAGGGAAAGGAGCTTTCTTT.

The CDR3 DNA sequence: TGTGCCAGCAGCTCAGACGTCTATGGCTACACCTTC. This translates into CASSSDVYGYTF. V and J are TRBV5-5 and TRBJ1-2; the D is unclear. This CDR3 is built from 12 residues. CDR1 is SGHKS, CDR2 YYEKEE, per germline (reference sequence). V lost 3 bases to trimming and J lost 4 bases, with 7 bases between them. The full variable domain, in which reference TRBV5-5 and TRBJ1-2 provide the parts outside the CDR3, is DAGVTQSPTHLIKTRGQQVTLRCSPISGHKSVSWYQQVLGQGPQFIFQYYEKEERGRGNFPDRFSARQFPNYSSELNVNALLLGDSALYLCASSSDVYGYTFGSGTRLTVV.